One TCR beta chain is described in this entry. The antigen is not known. This record comes from a study of cytomegalovirus exposure and HLA in healthy donors. Findings and limits, study-wide: Per published reports, the classifier diagnosed cytomegalovirus status with high specificity and sensitivity. CMV antigen specificity was confirmed in vitro for three CMV-associated chains. Cytomegalovirus association was listed for around 170 TCR beta chains.

Profiling relied on immunoSEQ multiplex PCR, and the TCRdb table lists in-frame clones only, not all of them. The sample lists roughly 250,000 clones; approximately 83% were seen once. Donors came from a validation cohort of over 100 subjects, distinct from the first 666-subject cohort. V was trimmed by 1 base and J by 6 bases, leaving 7 bases between them. The germline V gene encodes CDR1 LNHDA and CDR2 SQIVND (reference sequence). The CDR3 totals 13 residues. Sequencing was done on a sample of PBMCs. The receptor's source is a woman aged 25 to 39 in good health and CMV-seropositive. V gene TRBV19 combines with J gene TRBJ2-1; TRBD2 might be the D (5 bases). In nucleotides, the CDR3 is TGTGCCAGTAGTATAGGCAGCGGCAATGAGCAGTTCTTC. It translates to CASSIGSGNEQFF.